The 25 T cell receptor beta chains below all came from one sample that was sequenced in a study of blood T cells in healthy people across ages. A J-beta primer mix and a sample-barcoded 5' primer were used in a second PCR of about 6 to 12 cycles. TCRdb analysed the 5' RACE reads with MiXCR anew, one entry per CDR3 protein. The table includes about 1 million distinct CDR3 sequences, under 30% detected once. These data were likewise used in another study, on T cells of mothers and their children.

The source material was blood. The receptors were sampled from a girl aged 2-9 years in good health.

This clonotype was picked up a small number of times. The chain combines TRBV6-2 or TRBV6-3 with TRBJ2-5; D is undetermined. The J call may be in error: the DNA end matches TRBJ2-7 better. Per the germline V gene, CDR1 is MNHEY and CDR2 is SVGEGT. The CDR3 sequence is 12 residues long. Here the CDR3 DNA reads TGTGCCAGCAGCCACAATGAATACGAGCAGTACTTC. It translates to CASSHNEYEQYF.

The chain recombines TRBV6-2 or TRBV6-3 with TRBJ1-1; D is unresolved. V dropped 7 bases and J dropped 4 bases, with 10 bases sitting between them. CDR3 length: 12 residues. Per germline, CDR1 MNHEY and CDR2 SVGEGT. Here the CDR3 reads CASTAVGTEAFF. DNA of the CDR3: TGTGCCAGCACCGCAGTCGGCACTGAAGCTTTCTTT.

The chain employs TRBV5-1 and TRBJ2-3; tentatively, D is TRBD2 (6 bases). From germline, CDR1 is SGHRS and CDR2 YFSETQ. The CDR3 runs to 14 residues. V lost 5 bases and J 2 bases, leaving 12 bases between the germline ends. The CDR3 region is CASRQSSVTDTQYF. Here the CDR3 DNA reads TGCGCCAGCAGGCAGTCTAGCGTCACAGATACGCAGTATTTT.

The CDR3 DNA reads TGCAGTGCTAGGAGCGGGGCGGGATGGGAGACCCAGTACTTC. Protein: CSARSGAGWETQYF. V and J are TRBV20-1 and TRBJ2-5; 7 bases fit TRBD2. CDR3 length: 14 amino acids. V shed 3 bases, J shed 5 bases, and the junction held 9 bases outside the gene matches. Germline V lookup: CDR1 DFQATT, CDR2 SNEGSKA (reference sequence).

The V call is TRBV4-3, the J call TRBJ2-5; TRBD1 matches at 7 bases. The germline gives CDR1 LGHNA, CDR2 YSLEER. This CDR3 spans 17 amino acids. Losses at the gene ends were 0 bases for V and 5 bases for J; bases not matched to a gene: 12. The CDR3 region has the DNA TGCGCCAGCAGCCAAGATTACAATTACAGGGGACGGGAGACCCAGTACTTC. Protein: CASSQDYNYRGRETQYF.

The table lists this clonotype with a few counts. The V and J genes are TRBV5-1 and TRBJ1-1, with a weak D call TRBD1 (5 bases). The V end lost 0 bases, the J end lost 4 bases, and 19 bases lay between the germline ends. Germline values: CDR1 SGHRS, CDR2 YFSETQ. CDR3 size: 17 residues. In nucleotides, the CDR3 is TGCGCCAGCAGCTTGGATCCAATGGGGGAGGGGAGCACTGAAGCTTTCTTT. This codes for CASSLDPMGEGSTEAFF.

V usage is TRBV10-2 and J usage is TRBJ2-5, with a tentative D call TRBD2 (6 bases). The end of the DNA aligns better with TRBJ2-1, so the J call may be wrong. This CDR3 is built from 13 residues. Per the germline V gene, CDR1 is WSHSY and CDR2 is SAAADI. CDR3 sequence (DNA): TGCGCCAGCAGTGACGACGGTGGACTAGAGCAGTTCTTC. Encoded protein: CASSDDGGLEQFF.

The chain is built from TRBV11-2 and TRBJ2-1; TRBD2 matches at 7 bases. Germline-derived CDR1 and CDR2 are SGHAT and FQNNGV. CDR3 length: 17 amino acids. After removal of 6 bases from V and 0 bases from J, the junction contained 11 bases not matched to a gene. The CDR3 region is CASSLVWGGSSYNEQFF. The CDR3 nucleotides read TGTGCCAGCAGTCTCGTTTGGGGGGGGAGCTCCTACAATGAGCAGTTCTTC.

V is TRBV5-1 and J is TRBJ2-7, with D unclear. This CDR3 spans 14 amino acids. Germline-derived CDR1 and CDR2 are SGHRS and YFSETQ. Trimming removed 0 bases from V and 3 bases from J, with 10 bases in between. The CDR3, as DNA: TGCGCCAGCAGCTTGGACAATTACTACTACGAGCAGTACTTC. This gives the protein CASSLDNYYYEQYF.

V usage is TRBV10-3 and J usage is TRBJ1-5; a possible D gene is TRBD1 (5 bases). Germline loops: CDR1 ENHRY, CDR2 SYGVKD. The CDR3 has 12 residues. Trimming stripped 5 bases from V and 7 bases from J, with 9 bases between. The chain's CDR3 is CAISQGSQPQHF. The CDR3 DNA follows: TGTGCCATCAGTCAGGGTAGCCAGCCCCAGCATTTT.

This clonotype came up many times. The chain carries TRBV9 and TRBJ2-5; unclear D gene. CDR3 length: 15 amino acids. Germline values: CDR1 SGDLS, CDR2 YYNGEE. The V end was cut by 0 bases, the J end by 0 bases, with 9 bases between. The CDR3 here is CASSVAPTYQETQYF. In DNA, the CDR3 is TGTGCCAGCAGCGTAGCTCCAACATACCAAGAGACCCAGTACTTC.

This clonotype appeared a few times. The chain joins TRBV6-1 to TRBJ2-7; D may be TRBD1 (7 bases). The CDR3 is made up of 15 amino acids. The V end was cut by 2 bases, the J end by 3 bases, with 14 bases between. Germline V gene lookup returns CDR1 MNHNS and CDR2 SASEGT. The CDR3 DNA reads TGTGCCAGCAGTGAATCTGTCCAGGGGGGCTACGAGCAGTACTTC. It codes for CASSESVQGGYEQYF.

The rearrangement links TRBV5-1 to TRBJ1-2; TRBD1 matches at 7 bases. The CDR3 runs to 15 residues. Germline CDR1 and CDR2: SGHRS and YFSETQ. V gave up 3 bases and J gave up 5 bases; unmatched junction bases: 10. In DNA, the CDR3 is TGCGCCAGCAGCTCTAATTCCGGGACAGAGTATGGCTACACCTTC. Translation: CASSSNSGTEYGYTF.

The chain recombines TRBV28 with TRBJ1-2, with D possibly matching TRBD1 (5 bases). Per the germline V gene, CDR1 is MDHEN and CDR2 is SYDVKM. The CDR3 is made up of 14 amino acids. The V gene lost 5 bases and the J gene lost 4 bases, with 14 bases spanning the gap. In nucleotides, the CDR3 is TGTGCCAGCAGTCTACCGGGACGGATCTATGGCTACACCTTC. This codes for CASSLPGRIYGYTF.

The rearrangement joins TRBV2 to TRBJ1-1; 7 bases fit TRBD1. The CDR3 has 12 residues. After removal of 11 bases from V and 6 bases from J, the junction contained 9 bases not matched to a gene. CDR1 is SNHLY, CDR2 FYNNEI, per germline. CDR3 in amino acids: CACGQAESEAFF. The CDR3 nucleotides are TGTGCCTGCGGACAGGCAGAGTCTGAAGCTTTCTTT.

V usage is TRBV20-1 and J usage is TRBJ2-5; D call uncertain. The last part of the DNA fits TRBJ2-7 better; the J call may be wrong. CDR3 size: 12 residues. Germline V gene sequence: CDR1 DFQATT, CDR2 SNEGSKA (reference sequence). The CDR3: CSAGLRGHEQYF. For the CDR3, the DNA is TGCAGTGCTGGCCTGAGAGGCCACGAGCAGTACTTC.

V and J are TRBV28 and TRBJ2-3, with D tentatively TRBD1 (6 bases). CDR1 is MDHEN, CDR2 SYDVKM, per germline. CDR3 length equals 12 residues. V lost 3 bases and J 10 bases, leaving 11 bases between the germline ends. The CDR3 protein is CASSLVGGSQYF. CDR3 DNA: TGTGCCAGCAGTTTGGTTGGGGGCTCGCAGTATTTT.

The CDR3 protein is CASSVALAGETQYF. The CDR3 bases are TGTGCCAGCAGCGTAGCACTAGCGGGAGAGACCCAGTACTTC. This chain joins TRBV9 and TRBJ2-5; TRBD2 matches at 9 bases. The CDR3 has 14 amino acids. Germline loops: CDR1 SGDLS, CDR2 YYNGEE. Trimming at V came to 0 bases and at J to 4 bases, leaving 1 base not matched to a gene. Full variable domain (outside the CDR3, taken from reference TRBV9 and TRBJ2-5): DSGVTQTPKHLITATGQRVTLRCSPRSGDLSVYWYQQSLDQGLQFLIQYYNGEERAKGNILERFSAQQFPDLHSELNLSSLELGDSALYFCASSVALAGETQYFGPGTRLLVL.

The V gene is TRBV5-5, the J gene TRBJ1-2, with D perhaps TRBD1 (6 bases). This CDR3 contains 14 residues. Germline-derived CDR1 and CDR2 are SGHKS and YYEKEE (reference sequence). V dropped 0 bases and J dropped 4 bases, with 10 bases sitting between them. Here the CDR3 DNA reads TGTGCCAGCAGCTTGGGCGGGGGCGGCTATGGCTACACCTTC. This gives the protein CASSLGGGGYGYTF. The whole variable domain, filled in from reference TRBV5-5 and TRBJ1-2, reads DAGVTQSPTHLIKTRGQQVTLRCSPISGHKSVSWYQQVLGQGPQFIFQYYEKEERGRGNFPDRFSARQFPNYSSELNVNALLLGDSALYLCASSLGGGGYGYTFGSGTRLTVV.

The chain couples TRBV29-1 to TRBJ2-7; weak D call: TRBD2 (6 bases). Germline V gives CDR1 SQVTM, CDR2 ANQGSEA. The CDR3 is 14 amino acids. Trimming left V 4 bases short and J 1 base short, with 14 bases between. This CDR3 reads CSVVPSAMSYEQYF. The CDR3 region has the DNA TGCAGCGTTGTCCCTAGCGCTATGTCCTACGAGCAGTACTTC.

The chain has TRBV6-5 and TRBJ1-4, with 7 nucleotides matching TRBD1. Per germline, CDR1 MNHEY and CDR2 SVGAGI. With V trimmed by 2 bases and J by 7 bases, 16 bases remained unmatched. This CDR3 contains 18 residues. The CDR3 spells CASSYGGQDSALGEKLFF. CDR3 nucleotide sequence: TGTGCCAGCAGTTACGGCGGACAGGACTCGGCCCTTGGTGAAAAACTGTTTTTT.

The chain combines TRBV7-9 with TRBJ2-7; D possibly corresponds to TRBD2 (7 bases). The CDR3 spans 13 residues. Trimming shortened V by 5 bases and J by 12 bases, and 20 bases separated the two germline ends. From germline, CDR1 is SEHNR and CDR2 FQNEAQ (reference sequence). The CDR3 DNA sequence: TGTGCCAGCAGCCCCCCCGGGGGGCGCGATGGGTACTTC. Translating it yields CASSPPGGRDGYF.

This clonotype has just a few counts. This sequence joins TRBV6-5 and TRBJ2-2, with D perhaps matching TRBD2 (5 bases). The CDR3 has 13 amino acids. V dropped 6 bases and J dropped 4 bases, with 9 bases sitting between them. Germline CDR1 reads MNHEY; CDR2 reads SVGAGI. In DNA, the CDR3 is TGTGCCAGCAGCACAACTAGCACCGGGGAGCTGTTTTTT. Amino acid sequence: CASSTTSTGELFF.

The table lists this clonotype with a few counts. The chain is built from TRBV29-1 and TRBJ2-1; TRBD2 matches 7 bases. The V gene's germline CDR1 is SQVTM and CDR2 ANQGSEA. This CDR3 is 14 amino acids long. Trimming at V came to 7 bases and at J to 10 bases, leaving 16 bases not matched to a gene. The CDR3 DNA reads TGCAGCGGGAGAAGCGGGGCCGGAGGGGACGAGCAGTTCTTC. Translated: CSGRSGAGGDEQFF.

V is TRBV4-1 and J is TRBJ1-2, with D uncertain. Per germline, CDR1 MGHRA and CDR2 YSYEKL. There are 17 residues in the CDR3. V lost 0 bases to trimming and J lost 4 bases, with 18 bases between them. The CDR3 loop is CASSQEADTGRFYGYTF. The DNA of the CDR3 is TGCGCCAGCAGCCAAGAAGCTGATACGGGCCGTTTCTATGGCTACACCTTC.